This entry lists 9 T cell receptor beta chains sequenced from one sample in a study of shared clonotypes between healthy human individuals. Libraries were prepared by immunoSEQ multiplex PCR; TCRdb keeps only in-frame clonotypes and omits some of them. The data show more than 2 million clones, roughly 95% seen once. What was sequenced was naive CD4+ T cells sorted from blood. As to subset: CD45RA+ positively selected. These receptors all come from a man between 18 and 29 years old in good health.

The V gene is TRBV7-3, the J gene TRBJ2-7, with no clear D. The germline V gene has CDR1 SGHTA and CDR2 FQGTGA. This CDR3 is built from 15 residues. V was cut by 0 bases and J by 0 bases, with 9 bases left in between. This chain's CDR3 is CASSLTPGDSYEQYF. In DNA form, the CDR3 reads TGTGCCAGCAGCTTAACGCCAGGCGACTCCTACGAGCAGTACTTC.

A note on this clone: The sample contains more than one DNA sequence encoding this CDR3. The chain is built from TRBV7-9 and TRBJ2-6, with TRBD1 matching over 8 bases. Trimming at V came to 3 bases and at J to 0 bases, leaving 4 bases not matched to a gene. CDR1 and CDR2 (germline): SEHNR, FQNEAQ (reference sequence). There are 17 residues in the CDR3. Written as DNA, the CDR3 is TGTGCCAGCAGCTTGGGGACAGGAGACTCTGGGGCCAACGTCCTGACTTTC. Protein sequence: CASSLGTGDSGANVLTF.

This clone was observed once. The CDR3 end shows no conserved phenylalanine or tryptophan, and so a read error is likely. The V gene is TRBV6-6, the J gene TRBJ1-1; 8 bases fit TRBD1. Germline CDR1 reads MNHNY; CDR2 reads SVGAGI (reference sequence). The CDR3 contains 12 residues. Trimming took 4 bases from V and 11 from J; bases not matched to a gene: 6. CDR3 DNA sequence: TGTGCCAGCAGTTCCCAACGACAGGGGGCTTTCATT. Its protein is CASSSQRQGAFI.

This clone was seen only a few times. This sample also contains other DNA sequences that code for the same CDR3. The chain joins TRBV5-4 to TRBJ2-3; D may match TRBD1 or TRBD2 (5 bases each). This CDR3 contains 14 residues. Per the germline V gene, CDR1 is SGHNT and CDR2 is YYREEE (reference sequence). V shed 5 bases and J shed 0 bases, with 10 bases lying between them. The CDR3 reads CASRGELSTDTQYF. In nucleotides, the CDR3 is TGTGCCAGCAGGGGGGAACTTAGCACAGATACGCAGTATTTT.

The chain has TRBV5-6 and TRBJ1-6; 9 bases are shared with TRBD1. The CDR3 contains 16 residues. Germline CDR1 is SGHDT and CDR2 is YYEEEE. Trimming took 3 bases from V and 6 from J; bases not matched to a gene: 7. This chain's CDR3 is CASSSPGTGLNSPLHF. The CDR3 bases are TGTGCCAGCAGCTCACCCGGGACAGGGCTTAATTCACCCCTCCACTTT.

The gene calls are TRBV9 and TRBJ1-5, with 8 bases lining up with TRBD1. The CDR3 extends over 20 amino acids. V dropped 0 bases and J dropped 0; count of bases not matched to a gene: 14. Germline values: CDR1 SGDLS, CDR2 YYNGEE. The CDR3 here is CASSVAGTGLGIDSNQPQHF. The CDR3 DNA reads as TGTGCCAGCAGCGTAGCGGGGACAGGTTTGGGGATCGATAGCAATCAGCCCCAGCATTTT.

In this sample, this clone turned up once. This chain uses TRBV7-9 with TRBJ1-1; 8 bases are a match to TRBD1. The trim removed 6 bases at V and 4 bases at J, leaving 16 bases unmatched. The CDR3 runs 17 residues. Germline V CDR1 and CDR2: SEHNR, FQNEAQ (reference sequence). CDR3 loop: CASSQGRTGQESTEAFF. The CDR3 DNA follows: TGTGCCAGCAGTCAAGGACGGACAGGGCAAGAGAGCACTGAAGCTTTCTTT.

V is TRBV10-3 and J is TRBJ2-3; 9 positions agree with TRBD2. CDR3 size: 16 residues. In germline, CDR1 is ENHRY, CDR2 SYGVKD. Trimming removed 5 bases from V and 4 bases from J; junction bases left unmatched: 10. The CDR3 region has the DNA TGTGCCATCAGTCAAAGGGGGACTAGCACCTCAGATACGCAGTATTTT. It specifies CAISQRGTSTSDTQYF.

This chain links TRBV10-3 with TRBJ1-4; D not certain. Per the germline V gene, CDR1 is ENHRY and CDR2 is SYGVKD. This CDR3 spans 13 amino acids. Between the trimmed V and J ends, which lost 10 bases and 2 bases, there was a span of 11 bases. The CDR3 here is CATGEATNEKLFF. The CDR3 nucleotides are TGTGCCACGGGTGAGGCGACTAATGAAAAACTGTTTTTT.